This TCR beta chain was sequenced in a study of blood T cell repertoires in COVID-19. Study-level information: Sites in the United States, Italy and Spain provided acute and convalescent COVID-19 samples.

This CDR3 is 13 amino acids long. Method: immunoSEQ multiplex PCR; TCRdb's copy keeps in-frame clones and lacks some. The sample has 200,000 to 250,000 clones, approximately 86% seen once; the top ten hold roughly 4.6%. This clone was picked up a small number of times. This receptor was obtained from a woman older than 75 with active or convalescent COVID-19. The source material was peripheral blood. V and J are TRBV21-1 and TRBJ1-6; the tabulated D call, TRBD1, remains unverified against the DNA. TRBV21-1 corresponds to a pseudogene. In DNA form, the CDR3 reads TGCGTCCCCGGCAGGGGTAATAATTCACCCCTCCACTTT. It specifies CVPGRGNNSPLHF.